This is a list of T cell receptor beta chains from one sample in a study of cytotoxic CD8 clonotypes in ibrutinib-treated CLL. Assay: immunoSEQ multiplex PCR; the TCRdb copy retains only in-frame clones and omits some. The table shows some 200,000 clones, with 70% to 75% occurring only once. Material: PBMCs, obtained after 12 months of ibrutinib treatment. The receptors stem from a human donor with chronic lymphocytic leukemia. Each CDR3 is given with its conserved first and last residue. Fields, in order: V gene, J gene, D gene, clone size, CDR3 DNA, CDR3 protein. A D gene is named only where the DNA matches it firmly. Expanded clones are given a class, and other clones once, few, many or no size at all.

V gene: TRBV5-4
J gene: TRBJ2-1
D gene: TRBD2
clone size: -
CDR3 DNA: TGTGCCAGCAGCTTGGGAGCGGGAGTACTTAATGAGCAGTTCTTC
CDR3 protein: CASSLGAGVLNEQFF

V gene: TRBV7-2
J gene: TRBJ2-5
D gene: -
clone size: -
CDR3 DNA: TGTGCCAGCAGCATTCAGACTACAGGGCTCCGGTACTTC
CDR3 protein: CASSIQTTGLRYF

V gene: TRBV19
J gene: TRBJ2-5
D gene: -
clone size: -
CDR3 DNA: TGTGCCAGTAGGCGCCCAGGCCGGGGTGAGACCCAGTACTTC
CDR3 protein: CASRRPGRGETQYF

V gene: TRBV11-1
J gene: TRBJ2-7
D gene: TRBD2
clone size: -
CDR3 DNA: TGTGCCAGCAGCTTCTCCGGGACTAGCAAGCAGTACTTC
CDR3 protein: CASSFSGTSKQYF

V gene: TRBV6-5
J gene: TRBJ1-5
D gene: -
clone size: -
CDR3 DNA: TGTGCCAGCAGTTACATACTGGCTTTCAATCAGCCCCAGCATTTT
CDR3 protein: CASSYILAFNQPQHF

V gene: TRBV11-2
J gene: TRBJ1-2
D gene: -
clone size: -
CDR3 DNA: TGTGCCAGCAGCCCCGCTGGGCTCGGCTACACCTTC
CDR3 protein: CASSPAGLGYTF

V gene: TRBV30
J gene: TRBJ2-7
D gene: -
clone size: few
CDR3 DNA: TGTGCCTGGAACCTTGGGACCTACGAGCAGTACTTC
CDR3 protein: CAWNLGTYEQYF

V gene: TRBV6-5
J gene: TRBJ2-7
D gene: -
clone size: few
CDR3 DNA: TGTGCCAGCAGTTACTCAGGGACCTACGAGCAGTACTTC
CDR3 protein: CASSYSGTYEQYF

V gene: TRBV5-6
J gene: TRBJ2-7
D gene: TRBD1
clone size: -
CDR3 DNA: TGTGCCAGCAGCTCCGGGACAGGCTCCTACGAGCAGTACTTC
CDR3 protein: CASSSGTGSYEQYF

V gene: TRBV27
J gene: TRBJ1-1
D gene: TRBD1
clone size: -
CDR3 DNA: TGTGCCAGCAGATCGACAGGGCGGGGAACTGAAGCTTTCTTT
CDR3 protein: CASRSTGRGTEAFF

V gene: TRBV29-1
J gene: TRBJ2-3
D gene: TRBD1
clone size: few
CDR3 DNA: TGCAGCGTCCGCCGGGACAGGCAAAAAGATACGCAGTATTTT
CDR3 protein: CSVRRDRQKDTQYF

V gene: TRBV18
J gene: TRBJ2-3
D gene: -
clone size: few
CDR3 DNA: TGTGCCAGCTTTCCGCGCAGGGGCCAAACAGATACGCAGTATTTT
CDR3 protein: CASFPRRGQTDTQYF

V gene: TRBV9
J gene: TRBJ2-2
D gene: TRBD2
clone size: -
CDR3 DNA: TGTGCCAGCAGCTACTCCGGGACTAGCACCGGGGAGCTGTTTTTT
CDR3 protein: CASSYSGTSTGELFF

V gene: TRBV19
J gene: TRBJ2-7
D gene: -
clone size: -
CDR3 DNA: TGTGCCAGTAGTACTCGGCCCCGCGAGCAGTACTTC
CDR3 protein: CASSTRPREQYF

V gene: TRBV2
J gene: TRBJ2-7
D gene: -
clone size: -
CDR3 DNA: TGTGCCAGCACCTCCTCAGGCCGCGAGCAGTACTTC
CDR3 protein: CASTSSGREQYF

V gene: TRBV10-3
J gene: TRBJ1-1
D gene: TRBD1
clone size: -
CDR3 DNA: TGTGCCATCAGTCGACAGGGGGCTGACACTGAAGCTTTCTTT
CDR3 protein: CAISRQGADTEAFF

V gene: TRBV4-2
J gene: TRBJ2-3
D gene: -
clone size: once
CDR3 DNA: TGTGCCAGCAGCCAAGATGGGGCGGGGAAGCGAGATACGCAGTATTTT
CDR3 protein: CASSQDGAGKRDTQYF

V gene: TRBV19
J gene: TRBJ1-1
D gene: TRBD1
clone size: -
CDR3 DNA: TGTGCCAGTAGTAACTCATGGGACAGGGGAGACACTGAAGCTTTCTTT
CDR3 protein: CASSNSWDRGDTEAFF

V gene: TRBV5-4
J gene: TRBJ1-2
D gene: TRBD1
clone size: -
CDR3 DNA: TGTGCCAGCAGCTCGGGACAGGGATTTGCGGCTGGCTACACCTTC
CDR3 protein: CASSSGQGFAAGYTF

V gene: TRBV5-1
J gene: TRBJ2-2
D gene: -
clone size: -
CDR3 DNA: TGCGCCAGCAAGCAGGGTTACCCCGGGGAGCTGTTTTTT
CDR3 protein: CASKQGYPGELFF

V gene: TRBV19
J gene: TRBJ2-1
D gene: TRBD2
clone size: many
CDR3 DNA: TGTGCCAGTGGGAAGCGGGAGCCTTCCAATGAGCAGTTCTTC
CDR3 protein: CASGKREPSNEQFF

V gene: TRBV4-3
J gene: TRBJ1-2
D gene: -
clone size: -
CDR3 DNA: TGCGCCAGCAGCCAAGGTTCTGCAGGTGGCCGTGGCTACACCTTC
CDR3 protein: CASSQGSAGGRGYTF

V gene: TRBV6-6
J gene: TRBJ2-3
D gene: -
clone size: -
CDR3 DNA: TGTGCCAGCAGTTACCCGGGGGTTTATACGCAGTATTTT
CDR3 protein: CASSYPGVYTQYF

V gene: TRBV25-1
J gene: TRBJ2-5
D gene: TRBD2
clone size: -
CDR3 DNA: TGTGCCAGCAGCATCGGGGGGGGAGAGACCCAGTACTTC
CDR3 protein: CASSIGGGETQYF

V gene: TRBV28
J gene: TRBJ2-1
D gene: -
clone size: -
CDR3 DNA: TGTGCCAGCAGTCCAGGGGGTACCAGCGGGGTTGAGCAGTTCTTC
CDR3 protein: CASSPGGTSGVEQFF

V gene: TRBV9
J gene: TRBJ2-7
D gene: TRBD1
clone size: few
CDR3 DNA: TGTGCCAGCAGCGTAGGGGACAGGGGCATCCACGAGCAGTACTTC
CDR3 protein: CASSVGDRGIHEQYF

V gene: TRBV9
J gene: TRBJ2-7
D gene: -
clone size: -
CDR3 DNA: TGTGCCAGCAGCGTAGAAGGGACAAGTTACGAGCAGTACTTC
CDR3 protein: CASSVEGTSYEQYF

V gene: TRBV6-5
J gene: TRBJ1-1
D gene: -
clone size: -
CDR3 DNA: TGTGCCAGCAGAAAGCTCAGGGGACGTGAAGCTTTCTTT
CDR3 protein: CASRKLRGREAFF

V gene: TRBV6-5
J gene: TRBJ2-3
D gene: -
clone size: once
CDR3 DNA: TGTGCCAGCAGTTACCAAAGCGGTGATACGCAGTATTTT
CDR3 protein: CASSYQSGDTQYF

V gene: TRBV4-3
J gene: TRBJ2-7
D gene: TRBD1
clone size: -
CDR3 DNA: TGCGCCAGCAGCCAGATACAGGGGGCCAGTTCCTACGAGCAGTACTTC
CDR3 protein: CASSQIQGASSYEQYF

V gene: TRBV6-4
J gene: TRBJ1-2
D gene: TRBD1
clone size: -
CDR3 DNA: TGTGCCAGCAGTAAAACAGGGGCCTTCCCAAACTATGGCTACACCTTC
CDR3 protein: CASSKTGAFPNYGYTF

V gene: TRBV25-1
J gene: TRBJ1-1
D gene: -
clone size: -
CDR3 DNA: TGTGCCAGCATGAGGGGCCAAGGGAACACTGAAGCTTTCTTT
CDR3 protein: CASMRGQGNTEAFF

V gene: TRBV30
J gene: TRBJ1-1
D gene: -
clone size: -
CDR3 DNA: TGTGCCTGGATAGGAGAGATTACTGAAGCTTTCTTT
CDR3 protein: CAWIGEITEAFF

V gene: TRBV4-3
J gene: TRBJ2-1
D gene: -
clone size: -
CDR3 DNA: TGCGCCAGCAGCCAAAGGAGCGCGGGAAACAATGAGCAGTTCTTC
CDR3 protein: CASSQRSAGNNEQFF

V gene: TRBV11-1
J gene: TRBJ1-4
D gene: TRBD1
clone size: once
CDR3 DNA: TGTGCCAGCAGCAGGGACAGGGGAGAAAAACTGTTTTTT
CDR3 protein: CASSRDRGEKLFF

V gene: TRBV10-2
J gene: TRBJ1-4
D gene: -
clone size: few
CDR3 DNA: TGCGCCAGCAGTGACCCAGGATCTGAAAAACTGTTTTTT
CDR3 protein: CASSDPGSEKLFF

V gene: TRBV25-1
J gene: TRBJ2-7
D gene: TRBD2
clone size: -
CDR3 DNA: TGTGCCAGCAGTGAGGGCCCTAGCGGGGTCCTATACGAGCAGTACTTC
CDR3 protein: CASSEGPSGVLYEQYF

V gene: TRBV11-2
J gene: TRBJ2-7
D gene: -
clone size: -
CDR3 DNA: TGTGCCAGCAGCTTAGTATCTAGCTGGGAGCAGTACTTC
CDR3 protein: CASSLVSSWEQYF

V gene: TRBV29-1
J gene: TRBJ1-1
D gene: -
clone size: few
CDR3 DNA: TGCAGCGTTCGAACTTTGACAGTGAACACTGAAGCTTTCTTT
CDR3 protein: CSVRTLTVNTEAFF

V gene: TRBV28
J gene: TRBJ2-3
D gene: -
clone size: -
CDR3 DNA: TGTGCCAGCAGTTTCCAGGAGGGCCGGTTCACAGATACGCAGTATTTT
CDR3 protein: CASSFQEGRFTDTQYF

V gene: TRBV9
J gene: TRBJ2-4
D gene: -
clone size: -
CDR3 DNA: TGTGCCAGCAGCCCCCAGGGGGGGACCATTCAGTACTTC
CDR3 protein: CASSPQGGTIQYF

V gene: TRBV5-1
J gene: TRBJ1-1
D gene: -
clone size: -
CDR3 DNA: TGCGCCAGCAGCCCTGACCCAGACACTGAAGCTTTCTTT
CDR3 protein: CASSPDPDTEAFF

V gene: TRBV15
J gene: TRBJ2-3
D gene: -
clone size: -
CDR3 DNA: TGTGCCACCAGCAGAGGTCCCGTAGATACGCAGTATTTT
CDR3 protein: CATSRGPVDTQYF

V gene: TRBV29-1
J gene: TRBJ1-1
D gene: -
clone size: -
CDR3 DNA: TGCAGCGTCGTCGGTGAAGCTTTCTTT
CDR3 protein: CSVVGEAFF

V gene: TRBV6-1
J gene: TRBJ2-2
D gene: -
clone size: -
CDR3 DNA: TGTGCCAGCAGTGCCAGGGATTCCACCGGGGAGCTGTTTTTT
CDR3 protein: CASSARDSTGELFF

V gene: TRBV18
J gene: TRBJ1-2
D gene: -
clone size: -
CDR3 DNA: TGTGCCAGCTCACCGACAGTTTCTAACTATGGCTACACCTTC
CDR3 protein: CASSPTVSNYGYTF

V gene: TRBV29-1
J gene: TRBJ2-1
D gene: -
clone size: -
CDR3 DNA: TGCAGCGCTACAACCCCCAGGGCGTGGAATGAGCAGTTCTTC
CDR3 protein: CSATTPRAWNEQFF

V gene: TRBV7-2
J gene: TRBJ2-7
D gene: TRBD1
clone size: -
CDR3 DNA: TGTGCCAGCAGCTTATCGAGACAGGGAATTAACGAGCAGTACTTC
CDR3 protein: CASSLSRQGINEQYF